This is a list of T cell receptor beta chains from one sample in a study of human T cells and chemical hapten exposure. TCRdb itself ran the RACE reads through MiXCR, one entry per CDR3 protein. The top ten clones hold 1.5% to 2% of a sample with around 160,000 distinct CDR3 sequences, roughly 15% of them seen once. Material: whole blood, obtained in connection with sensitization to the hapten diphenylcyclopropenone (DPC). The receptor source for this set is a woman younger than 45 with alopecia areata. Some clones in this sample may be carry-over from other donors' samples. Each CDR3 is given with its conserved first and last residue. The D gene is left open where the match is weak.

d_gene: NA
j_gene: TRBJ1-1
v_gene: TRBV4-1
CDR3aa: CASSQLPGQNTEAFF

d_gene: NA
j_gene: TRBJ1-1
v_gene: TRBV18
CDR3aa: CASSPPYRDIGTEAFF

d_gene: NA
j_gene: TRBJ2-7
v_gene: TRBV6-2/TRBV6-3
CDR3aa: CASSQSRGGPYEQYF

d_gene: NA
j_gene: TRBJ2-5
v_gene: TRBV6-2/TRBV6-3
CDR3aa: CASSFRSTGPVQETQYF

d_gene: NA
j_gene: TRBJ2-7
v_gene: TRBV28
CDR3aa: CASSRDVYEQYF

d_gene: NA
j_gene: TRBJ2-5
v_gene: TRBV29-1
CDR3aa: CSAGSQETQYF

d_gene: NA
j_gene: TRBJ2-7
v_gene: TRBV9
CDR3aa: CASSVGSLPDFEYEQYF

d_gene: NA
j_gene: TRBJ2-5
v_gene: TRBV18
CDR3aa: CASSPRGPFAETQYF

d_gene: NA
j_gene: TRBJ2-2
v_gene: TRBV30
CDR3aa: CAWSYGGLSGELFF

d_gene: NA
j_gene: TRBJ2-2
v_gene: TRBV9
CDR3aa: CASSVVAGNAGELFF

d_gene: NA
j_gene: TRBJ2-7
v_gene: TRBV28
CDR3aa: CASSLGTPGRYF

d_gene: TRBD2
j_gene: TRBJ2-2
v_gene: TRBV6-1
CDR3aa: CASKGLAGGSSTGELFF

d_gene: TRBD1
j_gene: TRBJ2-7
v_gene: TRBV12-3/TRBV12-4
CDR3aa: CASTLGQGEGYEQYF

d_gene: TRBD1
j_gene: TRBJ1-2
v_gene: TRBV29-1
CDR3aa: CSVDEGALGYTF

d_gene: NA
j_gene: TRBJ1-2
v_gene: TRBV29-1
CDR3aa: CSVQDPLYGYTF

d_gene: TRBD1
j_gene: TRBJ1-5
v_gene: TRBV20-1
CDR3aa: CSARGGLGQGVSYSNQPQHF

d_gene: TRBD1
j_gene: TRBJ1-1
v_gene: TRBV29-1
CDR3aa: CSVVQGWEAFF

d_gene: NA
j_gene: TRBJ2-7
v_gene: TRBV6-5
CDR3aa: CASSFTARYEQYF

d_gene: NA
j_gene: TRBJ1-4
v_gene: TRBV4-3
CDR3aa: CASNQIGYSGEKLFF

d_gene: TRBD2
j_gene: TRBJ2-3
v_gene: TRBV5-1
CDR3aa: CASRAGAGTDTQYF

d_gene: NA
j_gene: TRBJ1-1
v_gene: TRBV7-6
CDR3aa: CASSLVRTPSNTEAFF

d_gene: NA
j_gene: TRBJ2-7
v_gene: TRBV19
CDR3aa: CASTPGRDSYYEQYF

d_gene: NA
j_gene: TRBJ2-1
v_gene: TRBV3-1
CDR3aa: CASSQDMLGEQFF

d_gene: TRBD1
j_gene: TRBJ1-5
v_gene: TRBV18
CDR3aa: CASSLDRVNNQPQHF

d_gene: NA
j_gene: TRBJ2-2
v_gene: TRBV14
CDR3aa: CASTGPNTNTGELFF

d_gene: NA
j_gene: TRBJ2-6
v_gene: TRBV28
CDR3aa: CASTLGLKVVGSGANVLTF

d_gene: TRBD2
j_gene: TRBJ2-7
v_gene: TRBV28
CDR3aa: CASRRWGGPYEQYF